Below are 32 T cell receptor beta chains sequenced from a single sample in a study of T cell responses to AZD1222 COVID-19 vaccine. Clones were read by immunoSEQ multiplex PCR, and TCRdb kept only the in-frame ones, dropping some. The sample yields approximately 190,000 clones, 80% to 90% seen once. Sequencing used peripheral blood, obtained on day 0 of MenACWY control vaccination. The receptor set was obtained from an adult in good health.

The V and J genes are TRBV19 and TRBJ2-7; D is perhaps TRBD1 (6 bases). This CDR3 has 14 residues. Germline CDR1 and CDR2: LNHDA and SQIVND (reference sequence). V was cut by 4 bases and J by 7 bases, with 17 bases left in between. The CDR3 DNA sequence: TGTGCCAGTAGTACGGGACAACAGTTCCTTGAGCAGTACTTC. It codes for CASSTGQQFLEQYF.

The CDR3 loop reads CASSLSGEGGYTF. CDR3 nucleotide sequence: TGTGCCAGCAGCTTATCGGGAGAGGGTGGCTACACCTTC. The chain carries TRBV7-3 and TRBJ1-2, with no clear D. The CDR3 is 13 residues long. Per the germline V gene, CDR1 is SGHTA and CDR2 is FQGTGA. Trimming shortened V by 2 bases and J by 7 bases, and 11 bases separated the two germline ends.

This chain uses TRBV28 with TRBJ1-2; D unclear. This CDR3 is 12 amino acids long. Germline lookup yields CDR1 MDHEN and CDR2 SYDVKM. Between the trimmed V and J ends, which lost 3 bases and 5 bases, there was a span of 7 bases. CDR3 nucleotides: TGTGCCAGCAGTTTGCAGGAGTATGGCTACACCTTC. It encodes CASSLQEYGYTF.

The rearrangement uses TRBV12-3 or TRBV12-4 and TRBJ2-2, with a tentative D call TRBD1 (5 bases). V lost 1 base to trimming and J lost 6 bases, with 6 bases between them. CDR3 size: 13 residues. CDR3 in DNA: TGTGCCAGCAGTTTAGTAGGGGCCGGGGAGCTGTTTTTT. It codes for CASSLVGAGELFF.

This clone was detected a few times. The V and J genes are TRBV5-4 and TRBJ1-1, with TRBD1 as a possible D gene (6 bases). Deletions cut 0 bases from V and 5 bases from J, with 11 bases between. CDR1 is SGHNT, CDR2 YYREEE, per germline (reference sequence). The CDR3 totals 14 residues. The CDR3 reads CASSLAQGRTEAFF. The CDR3 nucleotides are TGTGCCAGCAGCTTGGCCCAGGGGAGAACTGAAGCTTTCTTT. Drawing the rest from reference TRBV5-4 and TRBJ1-1, the complete variable domain is ETGVTQSPTHLIKTRGQQVTLRCSSQSGHNTVSWYQQALGQGPQFIFQYYREEENGRGNFPPRFSGLQFPNYSSELNVNALELDDSALYLCASSLAQGRTEAFFGQGTRLTVV.

The genes are TRBV28 and TRBJ2-7; no reliable D call. Germline V lookup: CDR1 MDHEN, CDR2 SYDVKM. The CDR3 spans 13 residues. V lost 5 bases and J 4 bases, leaving 12 bases between the germline ends. The CDR3 sequence: CASSTGLYYEQYF. The CDR3 DNA follows: TGTGCCAGCAGTACCGGGTTGTATTACGAGCAGTACTTC.

The chain employs TRBV7-6 and TRBJ2-2; 9 bases map to TRBD1. The CDR3 is 14 residues long. Germline loops: CDR1 SGHVS, CDR2 FNYEAQ. J lost 6 bases, V lost 4 bases, and 3 bases had no gene match. The CDR3 spells CASSSGTGPGELFF. The CDR3 DNA reads as TGTGCCAGCAGCTCCGGGACAGGGCCCGGGGAGCTGTTTTTT.

This clone has a single count. The chain has TRBV14 and TRBJ2-7; 7 bases agree with TRBD1. This CDR3 comprises 13 residues. V was pared by 4 bases and J by 6 bases, with 6 bases of the junction left unmatched. Germline values: CDR1 SGHDN, CDR2 FVKESK. The CDR3 DNA reads TGTGCCAGCAGCCTAACAGGGGTGGGCGAGCAGTACTTC. This sequence encodes CASSLTGVGEQYF.

The genes are TRBV7-3 and TRBJ2-7; perhaps TRBD1 as D (6 bases). Germline lookup yields CDR1 SGHTA and CDR2 FQGTGA. The CDR3 sequence is 15 residues long. V was pared by 0 bases and J by 1 base, with 10 bases between. The CDR3 protein is CASSLTGGLSYEQYF. The CDR3 coding sequence is TGTGCCAGCAGCTTAACAGGGGGTCTTTCCTACGAGCAGTACTTC.

The chain has TRBV30 and TRBJ2-1, with D hard to call. Trimming took 3 bases from V and 0 from J, leaving 9 bases between them. The CDR3 runs to 14 residues. CDR1 GTSNPN and CDR2 SVGIG come from the germline V gene (reference sequence). As DNA, the CDR3 is TGTGCCTGGAGGGAGACCCCCTCCTACAATGAGCAGTTCTTC. This gives the protein CAWRETPSYNEQFF.

The V call is TRBV4-1, the J call TRBJ1-2; 9 nucleotides agree with TRBD1. Germline trimming cut 1 base from V and 2 bases from J; bases unmatched to any gene: 8. This CDR3 is built from 17 residues. Germline V gene lookup returns CDR1 MGHRA and CDR2 YSYEKL. The CDR3 nucleotides are TGCGCCAGCAGCCAAGGCATACAGGGGGCGCGGAACTATGGCTACACCTTC. Amino acid sequence: CASSQGIQGARNYGYTF.

J is TRBJ2-5 and V is TRBV5-6; no clear D. The length of the CDR3 is 15 residues. The germline V and J ends were trimmed by 0 bases and 2 bases, with 11 bases remaining between them. CDR1 is SGHDT and CDR2 is YYEEEE in the germline V gene. The CDR3 nucleotides are TGTGCCAGCAGCTTGGCCCCGGCAGAGCAAGAGACCCAGTACTTC. As protein: CASSLAPAEQETQYF.

V and J are TRBV7-2 and TRBJ2-7; D may be TRBD1 (6 bases). Germline V gives CDR1 SGHTA, CDR2 FQGNSA. The CDR3 has 13 residues. The germline V and J ends were trimmed by 0 bases and 9 bases, with 12 bases remaining between them. CDR3 residues: CASSLARGKGQYF. CDR3 in DNA: TGTGCCAGCAGCTTAGCTAGGGGGAAGGGGCAGTACTTC.

The chain combines TRBV28 with TRBJ2-6, with 7 bases identical to TRBD1. The germline V gene encodes CDR1 MDHEN and CDR2 SYDVKM. V shed 10 bases, J shed 1 base, and the junction held 10 bases outside the gene matches. The CDR3 has 16 residues. Here the CDR3 reads CAIRDSGPSGANVLTF. In DNA, the CDR3 is TGTGCCATAAGGGACAGTGGGCCTTCTGGGGCCAACGTCCTGACTTTC. The complete variable domain, with remaining parts taken from reference TRBV28 and TRBJ2-6, reads DVKVTQSSRYLVKRTGEKVFLECVQDMDHENMFWYRQDPGLGLRLIYFSYDVKMKEKGDIPEGYSVSREKKERFSLILESASTNQTSMYLCAIRDSGPSGANVLTFGAGSRLTVL.

This rearrangement joins TRBV14 to TRBJ1-2; 9 bases line up with TRBD1. Looked up from germline, CDR1 is SGHDN and CDR2 is FVKESK. The V and J ends lost 3 bases and 1 base, in that order; junction bases with no gene match: 3. This CDR3 spans 15 amino acids. This CDR3 reads CASSQGTGNNYGYTF. The DNA of the CDR3 is TGTGCCAGCAGCCAGGGGACAGGGAATAACTATGGCTACACCTTC.

J is TRBJ1-2 and V is TRBV5-8; TRBD1 might be the D (5 bases). Trimming shortened V by 5 bases and J by 3 bases, and 14 bases separated the two germline ends. Looked up from germline, CDR1 is SGHTS and CDR2 is YDEGEE. The CDR3 is made up of 14 amino acids. The CDR3 sequence is CASRTGQDHYGYTF. As DNA, the CDR3 is TGTGCCAGCAGAACTGGACAAGACCACTATGGCTACACCTTC.

The chain combines TRBV7-9 with TRBJ1-1; D might be TRBD1 (5 bases). V was shortened by 1 base and J by 2 bases, with 8 bases between the two germline ends. This CDR3 has 14 amino acids. Germline V gene sequence: CDR1 SEHNR, CDR2 FQNEAQ (reference sequence). CDR3 sequence: CASSLGQGNTEAFF. The DNA of the CDR3 is TGTGCCAGCAGCTTAGGTCAGGGTAACACTGAAGCTTTCTTT.

This sequence joins TRBV6-1 and TRBJ1-4; 7 positions agree with TRBD1. Germline assignment: CDR1 MNHNS and CDR2 SASEGT. J was trimmed by 8 bases and V by 2 bases; bases with no gene match: 8. This CDR3 comprises 15 residues. The CDR3 coding sequence is TGTGCCAGCAGTGAATCAATGACAGGGACGGAAAAACTGTTTTTT. Residues: CASSESMTGTEKLFF.

The chain has TRBV9 and TRBJ1-2; tentative D call: TRBD1 (5 bases). The CDR3 has 12 residues. Germline loops: CDR1 SGDLS, CDR2 YYNGEE. The V end was cut by 1 base, the J end by 8 bases, with 9 bases between. Here the CDR3 reads CASSVSGTGYTF. CDR3 nucleotides: TGTGCCAGCAGCGTATCGGGGACGGGCTACACCTTC.

This clone was counted between two and nine times. The rearrangement links TRBV18 to TRBJ2-7, with unresolved D. V lost 4 bases to trimming and J lost 5 bases, with 6 bases between them. CDR3 length equals 11 residues. Germline V CDR1 and CDR2: KGHSH, LQKENI. CDR3 amino acids: CASSRFDEQYF. DNA for the CDR3: TGTGCCAGCTCACGATTCGACGAGCAGTACTTC.

The V call is TRBV3-1 (or the pseudogene TRBV3-2), the J call TRBJ1-1, with D unresolved. V lost 3 bases and J 4 bases, leaving 9 bases between the germline ends. The CDR3 is made up of 13 amino acids. In germline, CDR1 is LGHDT, CDR2 YNNKEL (reference sequence). The CDR3 region has the DNA TGTGCCAGCAGCCATTCACGAGGCACTGAAGCTTTCTTT. Translating gives CASSHSRGTEAFF.

The chain links TRBV28 to TRBJ1-2; D possibly corresponds to TRBD1 (5 bases). V lost 8 bases and J lost 8, with 21 bases in between. Germline CDR1 reads MDHEN; CDR2 reads SYDVKM. This CDR3 has 14 amino acids. In DNA form, the CDR3 reads TGTGCCAGCTCCACGTTAGGAGGGGATAACGGCTACACCTTC. It is translated as CASSTLGGDNGYTF.

This rearrangement joins TRBV7-9 to TRBJ1-4, with 11 bases identical to TRBD1. After removal of 0 bases from V and 7 bases from J, the junction contained 10 bases not matched to a gene. The germline gives CDR1 SEHNR, CDR2 FQNEAQ (reference sequence). This CDR3 region has 18 residues. CDR3 in amino acids: CASSLASRYGTGGEKLFF. As DNA, the CDR3 is TGTGCCAGCAGCTTAGCCAGTCGATACGGGACAGGGGGTGAAAAACTGTTTTTT.

This rearrangement joins TRBV5-1 to TRBJ1-4; possible D gene TRBD1, 6 bases. This CDR3 comprises 14 residues. The V gene's germline CDR1 is SGHRS and CDR2 YFSETQ. The V and J ends lost 5 bases and 0 bases respectively, with 8 bases between them. The CDR3 sequence: CASRGTSTNEKLFF. The CDR3 DNA reads TGCGCCAGCAGGGGGACATCAACTAATGAAAAACTGTTTTTT.

This chain connects TRBV2 to TRBJ2-2; TRBD2 matches at 9 bases. The CDR3 has 15 amino acids. Germline V gives CDR1 SNHLY, CDR2 FYNNEI. The junction had 4 bases not matched to a gene; V was cut back by 2 bases and J by 6 bases. CDR3 residues: CASSENLAGPGELFF. Written as DNA, the CDR3 is TGTGCCAGCAGTGAAAACCTAGCGGGACCCGGGGAGCTGTTTTTT. The whole variable domain, remainder taken from reference TRBV2 and TRBJ2-2, is EPEVTQTPSHQVTQMGQEVILRCVPISNHLYFYWYRQILGQKVEFLVSFYNNEISEKSEIFDDQFSVERPDGSNFTLKIRSTKLEDSAMYFCASSENLAGPGELFFGEGSRLTVL.

This sequence joins TRBV27 and TRBJ2-5; 11 bases line up with TRBD2. In germline, CDR1 is MNHEY, CDR2 SMNVEV (reference sequence). The CDR3 totals 16 residues. Germline trimming cut 4 bases from V and 3 bases from J; bases unmatched to any gene: 7. The CDR3 here is CASSYLGTSGKETQYF. CDR3 bases: TGTGCCAGCAGTTATCTCGGGACTAGCGGAAAAGAGACCCAGTACTTC.

This chain joins TRBV28 and TRBJ1-1; TRBD1 agrees at 7 bases. The CDR3 contains 16 residues. V lost 3 bases and J lost 6; bases outside the gene matches: 13. CDR1 MDHEN and CDR2 SYDVKM come from the germline V gene. CDR3 loop: CASSLTLPNRGSEAFF. DNA for the CDR3: TGTGCCAGCAGTTTGACACTTCCTAACAGGGGTTCTGAAGCTTTCTTT.

The gene calls are TRBV7-8 and TRBJ1-2; D gene ambiguous. This CDR3 is 14 amino acids long. V lost 5 bases and J lost 8, with 18 bases in between. The germline V gene encodes CDR1 SGHVS and CDR2 FQNEAQ. Here the CDR3 reads CASSRDSGEKGYTF. As DNA, the CDR3 is TGTGCCAGCAGCCGAGATTCGGGAGAGAAGGGCTACACCTTC.

The V and J genes are TRBV29-1 and TRBJ2-5; maybe TRBD1 (6 bases). The CDR3 has 12 amino acids. V was shortened by 6 bases and J by 5 bases, with 13 bases between the two germline ends. Germline assignment: CDR1 SQVTM and CDR2 ANQGSEA. CDR3 sequence (DNA): TGCAGCGTAGCCAGGGGAAGTGAGACCCAGTACTTC. Amino acid sequence: CSVARGSETQYF.

The chain links TRBV5-5 to TRBJ1-6; 8 nucleotides align to TRBD1. The junction had 4 bases not matched to a gene; V was cut back by 4 bases and J by 4 bases. The CDR3 extends over 15 amino acids. Germline V gene sequence: CDR1 SGHKS, CDR2 YYEKEE (reference sequence). The CDR3 protein is CASSPWTGYNSPLHF. The CDR3 DNA follows: TGTGCCAGCAGCCCGTGGACAGGGTATAATTCACCCCTCCACTTT.

The chain carries TRBV5-1 and TRBJ1-1, with D perhaps matching TRBD1 (5 bases). In germline, CDR1 is SGHRS, CDR2 YFSETQ. The CDR3 runs 19 residues. The V end lost 0 bases, the J end lost 1 base, and 22 bases lay between the germline ends. The CDR3 sequence is CASSLVFSTGQITNTEAFF. The CDR3 nucleotides are TGCGCCAGCAGCTTGGTTTTTTCCACAGGCCAGATAACGAACACTGAAGCTTTCTTT.

This chain connects TRBV12-3 or TRBV12-4 to TRBJ1-1, with no clear D. The CDR3 has 13 residues. V was clipped by 5 bases and J by 0 bases, with 7 bases between them. For the CDR3, the DNA is TGTGCCAGCAGTCAGCAGGTGAACACTGAAGCTTTCTTT. Protein sequence: CASSQQVNTEAFF.